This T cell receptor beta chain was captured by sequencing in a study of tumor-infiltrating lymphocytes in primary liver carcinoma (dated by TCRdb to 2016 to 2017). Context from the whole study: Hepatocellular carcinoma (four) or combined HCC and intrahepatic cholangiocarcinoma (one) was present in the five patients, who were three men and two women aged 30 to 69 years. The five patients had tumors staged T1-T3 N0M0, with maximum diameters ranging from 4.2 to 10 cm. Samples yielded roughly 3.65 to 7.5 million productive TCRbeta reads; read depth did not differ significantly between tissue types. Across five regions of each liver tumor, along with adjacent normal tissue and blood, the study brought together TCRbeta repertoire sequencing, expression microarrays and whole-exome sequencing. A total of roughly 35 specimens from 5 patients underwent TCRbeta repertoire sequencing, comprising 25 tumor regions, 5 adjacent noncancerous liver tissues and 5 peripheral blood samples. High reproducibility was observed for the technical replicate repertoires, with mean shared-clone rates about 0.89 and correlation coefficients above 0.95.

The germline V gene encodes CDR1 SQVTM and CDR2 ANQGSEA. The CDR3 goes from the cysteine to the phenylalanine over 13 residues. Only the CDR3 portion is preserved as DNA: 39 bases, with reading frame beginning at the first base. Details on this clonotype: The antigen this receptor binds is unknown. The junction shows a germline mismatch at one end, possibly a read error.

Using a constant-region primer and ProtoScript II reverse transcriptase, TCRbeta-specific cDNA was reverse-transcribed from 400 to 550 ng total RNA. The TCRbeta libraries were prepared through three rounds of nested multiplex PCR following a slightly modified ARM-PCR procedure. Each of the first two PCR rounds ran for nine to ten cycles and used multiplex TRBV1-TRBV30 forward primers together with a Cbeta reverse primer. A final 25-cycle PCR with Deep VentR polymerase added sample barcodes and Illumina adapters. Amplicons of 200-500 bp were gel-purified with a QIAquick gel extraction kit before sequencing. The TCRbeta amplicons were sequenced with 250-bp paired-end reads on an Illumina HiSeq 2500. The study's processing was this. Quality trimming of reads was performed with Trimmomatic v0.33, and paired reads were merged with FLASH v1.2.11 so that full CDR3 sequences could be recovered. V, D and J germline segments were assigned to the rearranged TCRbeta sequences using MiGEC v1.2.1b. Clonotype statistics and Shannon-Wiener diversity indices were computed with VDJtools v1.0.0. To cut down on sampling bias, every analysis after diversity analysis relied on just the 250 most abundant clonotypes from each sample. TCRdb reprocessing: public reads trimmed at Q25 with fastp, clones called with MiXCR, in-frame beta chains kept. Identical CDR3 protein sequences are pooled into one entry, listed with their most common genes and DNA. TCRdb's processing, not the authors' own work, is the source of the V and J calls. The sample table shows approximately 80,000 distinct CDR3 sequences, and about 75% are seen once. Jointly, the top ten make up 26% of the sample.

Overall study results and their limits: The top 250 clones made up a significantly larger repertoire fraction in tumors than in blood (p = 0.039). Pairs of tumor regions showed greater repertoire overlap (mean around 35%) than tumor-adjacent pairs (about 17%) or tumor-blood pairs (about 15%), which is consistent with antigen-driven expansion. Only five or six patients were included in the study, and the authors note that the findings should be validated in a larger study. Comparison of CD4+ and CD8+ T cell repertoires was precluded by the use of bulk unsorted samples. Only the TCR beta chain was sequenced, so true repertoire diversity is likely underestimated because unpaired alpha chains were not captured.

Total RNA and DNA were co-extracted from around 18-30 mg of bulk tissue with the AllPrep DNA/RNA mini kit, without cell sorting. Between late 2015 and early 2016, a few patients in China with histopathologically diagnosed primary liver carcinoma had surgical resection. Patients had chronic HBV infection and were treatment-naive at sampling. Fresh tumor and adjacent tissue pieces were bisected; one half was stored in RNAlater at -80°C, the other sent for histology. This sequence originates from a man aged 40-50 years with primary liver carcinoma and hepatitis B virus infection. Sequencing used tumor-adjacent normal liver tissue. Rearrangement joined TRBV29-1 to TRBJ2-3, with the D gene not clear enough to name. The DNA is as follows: TGCAGGGTTGACGTAACTTGCACAGATACGCAGTATTTT. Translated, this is CRVDVTCTDTQYF.